This entry lists 21 T cell receptor beta chains sequenced from one sample in a study of blood T cell repertoires in COVID-19 (dated by TCRdb to 2020 to 2022). The library was obtained by the immunoSEQ multiplex PCR assay. The immuneACCESS repertoire file appears here via TCRdb, limited to in-frame rearrangements. These files lack a portion of the clones; in checked studies, under half of the deficit traces to unresolved V genes, and the cause of the others is not known. The sample table records about 170,000 clones; approximately 83% of these occur just once. The ten largest clones add up to approximately 2.4% of the sample. The sample comprised peripheral blood. These receptor sequences come from a human donor with acute or convalescent COVID-19. The donor label of this sample is uncertain.

The V and J genes are TRBV19 and TRBJ2-5; possible D gene TRBD2, 6 bases. Germline CDR1 reads LNHDA; CDR2 reads SQIVND (reference sequence). V was trimmed by 5 bases and J by 1 base, leaving 8 bases between them. CDR3 size: 13 residues. CDR3 bases: TGTGCCAGTAGTTTGGGGGGCCAAGAGACCCAGTACTTC. Translated, it gives CASSLGGQETQYF.

This clone was picked up one time. V and J are TRBV2 and TRBJ1-5; D perhaps matches TRBD1 (6 bases). Trimming cost V 6 bases and J 7 bases, with 19 bases left between them. Germline V lookup: CDR1 SNHLY, CDR2 FYNNEI. The CDR3 totals 15 residues. The CDR3 DNA is TGTGCCAGCAGCCCCATACAGGGTTTGGGGCAGCCCCAGCATTTT. Its translation is CASSPIQGLGQPQHF.

The chain combines TRBV7-2 with TRBJ1-3; a possible D gene is TRBD1 (6 bases). V shed 5 bases and J shed 1 base, with 15 bases lying between them. Germline CDR1 reads SGHTA; CDR2 reads FQGNSA. The CDR3 spans 16 residues. For the CDR3, the DNA is TGTGCCAGCAGCACCTCCGGGACAAAGTCTGGAAACACCATATATTTT. Translation: CASSTSGTKSGNTIYF.

The chain recombines TRBV6-1 with TRBJ1-5, with unresolved D. CDR1 is MNHNS, CDR2 SASEGT, per germline. V lost 1 base to trimming and J lost 7 bases, with 5 bases between them. The CDR3 is 12 residues long. The CDR3 loop reads CASSEGEQPQHF. The CDR3 DNA reads TGTGCCAGCAGTGAAGGAGAACAGCCCCAGCATTTT.

The chain has TRBV7-3 and TRBJ1-2, with TRBD1 identical over 7 bases. Trimming took 5 bases from V and 4 from J; bases not matched to a gene: 7. The CDR3 sequence is 14 residues long. Germline V gene sequence: CDR1 SGHTA, CDR2 FQGTGA. Written as DNA, the CDR3 is TGTGCCAGCAGCCCGTCGACAGGGTCCTATGGCTACACCTTC. This sequence encodes CASSPSTGSYGYTF. The full variable domain, with the rest looked up from reference TRBV7-3 and TRBJ1-2, is GAGVSQTPSNKVTEKGKYVELRCDPISGHTALYWYRQSLGQGPEFLIYFQGTGAADDSGLPNDRFFAVRPEGSVSTLKIQRTERGDSAVYLCASSPSTGSYGYTFGSGTRLTVV.

The genes are TRBV19 and TRBJ2-3, with 10 nucleotides matching TRBD2. The CDR3 has 14 amino acids. After removal of 8 bases from V and 1 base from J, the junction contained 3 bases not matched to a gene. Germline assignment: CDR1 LNHDA and CDR2 SQIVND (reference sequence). Here the CDR3 reads CASRTSGGTDTQYF. Written as DNA, the CDR3 is TGTGCCAGTCGTACTAGCGGGGGCACAGATACGCAGTATTTT.

Here the CDR3 reads CASSLSGTAPAETQYF. DNA of the CDR3: TGTGCCAGCAGCTTATCCGGGACAGCTCCTGCGGAGACCCAGTACTTC. The rearrangement links TRBV7-9 to TRBJ2-5, with 7 bases identical to TRBD1. The V gene's germline CDR1 is SEHNR and CDR2 FQNEAQ (reference sequence). The CDR3 is made up of 16 amino acids. The V gene end was trimmed by 2 bases and the J gene end by 5 bases; junction bases not matched to a gene: 11. The complete variable domain, with remaining parts taken from reference TRBV7-9 and TRBJ2-5, reads DTGVSQNPRHKITKRGQNVTFRCDPISEHNRLYWYRQTLGQGPEFLTYFQNEAQLEKSRLLSDRFSAERPKGSFSTLEIQRTEQGDSAMYLCASSLSGTAPAETQYFGPGTRLLVL.

The chain employs TRBV19 and TRBJ1-5; 9 nucleotides agree with TRBD1. The ends lost 5 bases at V and 5 bases at J; junction bases unmatched: 4. This CDR3 comprises 14 residues. The germline V gene encodes CDR1 LNHDA and CDR2 SQIVND (reference sequence). Here the CDR3 DNA reads TGTGCCAGTAGTTCGACAGGGGGTGATCAGCCCCAGCATTTT. Translation: CASSSTGGDQPQHF. The entire variable domain, with the rest obtained from reference TRBV19 and TRBJ1-5, is as follows: DGGITQSPKYLFRKEGQNVTLSCEQNLNHDAMYWYRQDPGQGLRLIYYSQIVNDFQKGDIAEGYSVSREKKESFPLTVTSAQKNPTAFYLCASSSTGGDQPQHFGDGTRLSIL.

The chain links TRBV5-1 to TRBJ2-7, with 7 bases that match TRBD2. V shed 0 bases and J 6 bases; nucleotides not matched to a gene: 9. Germline CDR1 reads SGHRS; CDR2 reads YFSETQ. The CDR3 loop spans 15 amino acids. Written as DNA, the CDR3 is TGCGCCAGCAGCTTGGGGGCGGGGGAGCCACGCGAGCAGTACTTC. Encoded protein: CASSLGAGEPREQYF. The variable domain in full, with the rest retrieved from reference TRBV5-1 and TRBJ2-7, is KAGVTQTPRYLIKTRGQQVTLSCSPISGHRSVSWYQQTPGQGLQFLFEYFSETQRNKGNFPGRFSGRQFSNSRSEMNVSTLELGDSALYLCASSLGAGEPREQYFGPGTRLTVT.

V is TRBV4-1 and J is TRBJ2-1; D is unclear. CDR3 length equals 13 residues. Germline-derived CDR1 and CDR2 are MGHRA and YSYEKL. V shed 7 bases and J shed 7 bases, with 14 bases lying between them. The CDR3 nucleotides are TGCGCCAGCACGCCACCCTTGAGGAATGAGCAGTTCTTC. Protein product: CASTPPLRNEQFF.

This rearrangement joins TRBV30 to TRBJ1-1, with a possible D match to TRBD1 (5 bases). V was trimmed by 3 bases and J by 3 bases, leaving 14 bases between them. The CDR3 covers 14 residues. Germline loops: CDR1 GTSNPN, CDR2 SVGIG (reference sequence). The CDR3 coding sequence is TGTGCCTGGAGCACAAACAGGAGGGACACTGAAGCTTTCTTT. Amino acid sequence: CAWSTNRRDTEAFF.

The chain links TRBV19 to TRBJ1-5, with D tentatively TRBD1 (5 bases). Trimming took off 7 bases at V and 2 bases at J, with 12 bases between the two ends. Germline CDR1 is LNHDA and CDR2 is SQIVND (reference sequence). The CDR3 is made up of 14 amino acids. Here the CDR3 reads CASTNRGRNQPQHF. Written as DNA, the CDR3 is TGTGCCAGTACCAATAGGGGCCGCAATCAGCCCCAGCATTTT.

J is TRBJ2-7 and V is TRBV2; 8 positions agree with TRBD2. This CDR3 has 13 amino acids. Trimming removed 8 bases from V and 3 bases from J; junction bases left unmatched: 6. CDR1 is SNHLY and CDR2 is FYNNEI in the germline V gene. CDR3 protein: CASSGTRDYEQYF. The CDR3 DNA reads as TGTGCCAGCTCCGGGACTAGGGACTACGAGCAGTACTTC.

V gene TRBV7-3 combines with J gene TRBJ2-2, with 7 bases identical to TRBD2. Per germline, CDR1 SGHTA and CDR2 FQGTGA. V was pared by 5 bases and J by 1 base, with 7 bases of the junction left unmatched. The CDR3 runs to 16 residues. Here the CDR3 reads CASSPKTSLNTGELFF. As DNA, the CDR3 is TGTGCCAGCAGCCCGAAGACTAGCCTGAACACCGGGGAGCTGTTTTTT.

The chain uses TRBV19 and TRBJ1-1; D is unresolved. V was clipped by 6 bases and J by 3 bases, with 14 bases between them. The CDR3 sequence is 14 residues long. Germline V gene sequence: CDR1 LNHDA, CDR2 SQIVND (reference sequence). In DNA form, the CDR3 reads TGTGCCAGTAGACAAATCACCCTTGACACTGAAGCTTTCTTT. Translating gives CASRQITLDTEAFF.

The genes are TRBV5-1 and TRBJ2-2; D call uncertain. Trimming cost V 2 bases and J 1 base, with 6 bases left between them. Germline V CDR1 and CDR2: SGHRS, YFSETQ. The CDR3 runs 14 residues. The CDR3 spells CASSFDWNTGELFF. CDR3 bases: TGCGCCAGCAGCTTCGACTGGAACACCGGGGAGCTGTTTTTT.

The gene calls are TRBV6-2 or TRBV6-3 and TRBJ2-3; 8 positions match TRBD2. This CDR3 comprises 14 residues. The trim removed 5 bases at V and 2 bases at J, leaving 3 bases unmatched. Germline V gives CDR1 MNHEY, CDR2 SVGEGT. Here the CDR3 DNA reads TGTGCCAGCAGTAGCGGGAGAGCCACAGATACGCAGTATTTT. It yields the protein CASSSGRATDTQYF.

The rearrangement links TRBV7-3 to TRBJ2-1, with 10 bases fitting TRBD1. This CDR3 has 21 amino acids. V shed 2 bases and J 4 bases; nucleotides not matched to a gene: 20. Germline assignment: CDR1 SGHTA and CDR2 FQGTGA. DNA of the CDR3: TGTGCCAGCAGCTTATGGGGAGACAGGGGGCGTTCGCGGGAAACTTACAATGAGCAGTTCTTC. Protein: CASSLWGDRGRSRETYNEQFF. The full variable domain, with the rest looked up from reference TRBV7-3 and TRBJ2-1, is GAGVSQTPSNKVTEKGKYVELRCDPISGHTALYWYRQSLGQGPEFLIYFQGTGAADDSGLPNDRFFAVRPEGSVSTLKIQRTERGDSAVYLCASSLWGDRGRSRETYNEQFFGPGTRLTVL.

The chain joins TRBV25-1 to TRBJ2-7; 9 nucleotides line up with TRBD1. The CDR3 runs to 15 residues. The germline CDR1 and CDR2 sequences are MGHDK and SYGVNS. Losses at the gene ends were 3 bases for V and 3 bases for J; bases not matched to a gene: 6. The chain's CDR3 is CASSEPGQGSYEQYF. The CDR3 DNA reads TGTGCCAGCAGTGAGCCAGGACAGGGGAGCTACGAGCAGTACTTC.

This rearrangement joins TRBV7-9 to TRBJ2-5; D perhaps matches TRBD2 (6 bases). V shed 4 bases and J shed 3 bases, with 18 bases lying between them. Germline V gene sequence: CDR1 SEHNR, CDR2 FQNEAQ (reference sequence). CDR3 length: 16 amino acids. The CDR3 sequence: CASSSGRWKREETQYF. CDR3 sequence (DNA): TGTGCCAGCAGCTCTGGTCGGTGGAAGCGGGAAGAGACCCAGTACTTC.

The rearrangement links TRBV7-2 to TRBJ1-2, with TRBD1 matching 7 bases. Germline CDR1 is SGHTA and CDR2 is FQGNSA. The CDR3 consists of 19 residues. V dropped 4 bases and J dropped 0; count of bases not matched to a gene: 17. The CDR3 DNA reads TGTGCCAGCAGCTCCGCGCCTTACAGGGGAAGGGGAGCTAACTATGGCTACACCTTC. Translating gives CASSSAPYRGRGANYGYTF.